The clone carrying this T cell receptor (beta chain) showed up just a few times. PCR amplification relied on 60 Vbeta primers (plus 13 Jbeta primers). The protocol was immunoSEQ multiplex PCR, while the TCRdb copy is restricted to in-frame clones and leaves out a portion. Seen here are 110,000 or so clones, roughly 8.6% observed once, and the top ten hold 5% to 6.5%. The sample comes from a study of cytomegalovirus exposure and HLA in healthy donors. The ends were cut back, 0 bases at V and 7 bases at J, with 10 bases in the middle. The CDR3 consists of 13 residues. Germline values: CDR1 MNHEY, CDR2 SVGAGI.

Sequenced: PBMCs. This chain connects TRBV6-5 to TRBJ2-7; D is possibly TRBD2 (6 bases). The sequence came from a woman aged 40 to 50 in good health and CMV-seropositive. In DNA form, the CDR3 reads TGTGCCAGCAGTTACTCGGTCGGGGGTGAGCAGTACTTC. As protein: CASSYSVGGEQYF.